Below, 27 T cell receptor beta chains from the same sample are listed, as sequenced in a study of shared clonotypes between healthy human individuals. The protocol was immunoSEQ multiplex PCR, while the TCRdb copy is restricted to in-frame clones and leaves out a portion. The sample holds 450,000 to 500,000 clones; roughly 80% are singletons and the top ten take about 12%. The sequencing input was PBMCs. The receptors originated from a middle-aged woman in good health. Some clones in this sample may be carry-over from other donors' samples.

This clone was picked up a small number of times. The V and J genes are TRBV19 and TRBJ1-2, with D unresolved. Trimming cost V 7 bases and J 1 base, with 19 bases left between them. This CDR3 comprises 16 residues. Germline V gene sequence: CDR1 LNHDA, CDR2 SQIVND (reference sequence). The CDR3 DNA reads TGTGCCAGTACCATGGAGGCAGCCTACTTTAACTATGGCTACACCTTC. As protein: CASTMEAAYFNYGYTF. The variable domain in full, with the rest retrieved from reference TRBV19 and TRBJ1-2, is DGGITQSPKYLFRKEGQNVTLSCEQNLNHDAMYWYRQDPGQGLRLIYYSQIVNDFQKGDIAEGYSVSREKKESFPLTVTSAQKNPTAFYLCASTMEAAYFNYGYTFGSGTRLTVV.

V and J are TRBV28 and TRBJ2-1, with 10 bases that match TRBD2. CDR1 MDHEN and CDR2 SYDVKM come from the germline V gene. The CDR3 has 12 residues. V was pared by 6 bases and J by 9 bases, with 2 bases of the junction left unmatched. The CDR3, as DNA: TGTGCCAGCAGCCCTAGCGGGAGTGAGCAGTTCTTC. Amino acid sequence: CASSPSGSEQFF.

The rearrangement joins TRBV6-1 to TRBJ2-5; the D is unclear. V was cut by 2 bases and J by 2 bases, with 6 bases left in between. CDR3 size: 13 residues. Germline-derived CDR1 and CDR2 are MNHNS and SASEGT. The CDR3 DNA sequence: TGTGCCAGCAGTGAACTTCCACAAGAGACCCAGTACTTC. It translates to CASSELPQETQYF.

This rearrangement joins TRBV5-4 to TRBJ2-4; tentative D call: TRBD2 (6 bases). The V end lost 4 bases, the J end lost 3 bases, and 14 bases lay between the germline ends. Germline CDR1 and CDR2: SGHNT and YYREEE (reference sequence). This CDR3 is 15 amino acids long. CDR3 coding DNA: TGTGCCAGCAGCGGGGGGTTTGGTGTCAAAAACATTCAGTACTTC. Its protein product is CASSGGFGVKNIQYF.

This clone turned up a few times. V is TRBV6-6 and J is TRBJ2-7; D call uncertain. Germline assignment: CDR1 MNHNY and CDR2 SVGAGI (reference sequence). The CDR3 sequence is 14 residues long. V gave up 0 bases and J gave up 1 base, with 7 bases separating them. The CDR3 here is CASSYSDGSYEQYF. In DNA form, the CDR3 reads TGTGCCAGCAGTTACTCGGACGGTTCCTACGAGCAGTACTTC.

The chain has TRBV9 and TRBJ2-5, with 7 bases identical to TRBD1. Germline loops: CDR1 SGDLS, CDR2 YYNGEE. The CDR3 contains 15 residues. V shed 9 bases, J shed 4 bases, and the junction held 15 bases outside the gene matches. The DNA for the CDR3 is TGTGCCACCAGTCGGCTCGTCCGGGACAGAGAGACCCAGTACTTC. Encoded protein: CATSRLVRDRETQYF.

A remark on this clone: A far larger clone is a single base away, which makes a read error likely. V is TRBV2 and J is TRBJ1-1; 9 bases align to TRBD1. CDR3 size: 13 residues. The germline CDR1 and CDR2 sequences are SNHLY and FYNNEI. V lost 6 bases to trimming and J lost 6 bases; unmatched junction nucleotides: 5. The DNA for the CDR3 is TGTGCCAGCAGGGTGGACAGGGGCTCTGAAGCTTTCTTT. Residues: CASRVDRGSEAFF.

As for this clone: Just one base apart from a much larger clone, this may be a read error. Within the sample, other DNA sequences also encode this same CDR3. The chain recombines TRBV5-1 with TRBJ2-3; D uncertain. Germline V lookup: CDR1 SGHRS, CDR2 YFSETQ. V lost 6 bases to trimming and J lost 5 bases, with 16 bases between them. This CDR3 is built from 14 residues. CDR3 sequence (DNA): TGCGCCAGCACTCTGGGTGGTGTTGGAGATACGCAGTATTTT. Translating gives CASTLGGVGDTQYF.

With respect to this clone: A far bigger clonotype differs at one base, so this is likely a read error. The chain is built from TRBV9 and TRBJ1-2, with no clear D. CDR3 length: 15 amino acids. The germline CDR1 and CDR2 sequences are SGDLS and YYNGEE. CDR3: CASSVGSGYNYCYTF. DNA of the CDR3: TGTGCCAGCAGCGTAGGTTCGGGATACAACTATTGCTACACCTTC.

This sequence joins TRBV9 and TRBJ1-5; D unresolved. The CDR3 contains 15 residues. Germline lookup yields CDR1 SGDLS and CDR2 YYNGEE. With 0 bases removed from V and 3 bases from J, the gap between germline ends came to 10 bases. The CDR3: CASSVGGFNNQPQHF. The DNA for the CDR3 is TGTGCCAGCAGCGTAGGGGGATTTAACAATCAGCCCCAGCATTTT.

Worth noting for this clone: A read error likely explains this, since a far larger clone differs by one base. The sample contains more than one DNA sequence encoding this CDR3. The J gene is TRBJ1-5, the V gene TRBV30, with 8 bases lining up with TRBD1. CDR1 is GTSNPN and CDR2 is SVGIG in the germline V gene (reference sequence). CDR3 length: 12 amino acids. The CDR3 nucleotides are TGTGCATGGAGTCCCGGGACAGGCCCAGAGCATTTT. This translates into CAWSPGTGPEHF.

The genes are TRBV9 and TRBJ2-1; D possibly corresponds to TRBD2 (6 bases). The CDR3 sequence is 17 residues long. Germline CDR1 is SGDLS and CDR2 is YYNGEE. Trimming pared 2 bases from V and 9 bases from J, leaving 24 bases between. The CDR3 region is CASSVGGREGFTSEQFF. CDR3 DNA: TGTGCCAGCAGCGTCGGGGGACGGGAAGGCTTTACTAGTGAGCAGTTCTTC.

This clone was detected once. The sample carries other DNA sequences with the same CDR3. The V gene is TRBV5-1, the J gene TRBJ2-6; D is possibly TRBD1 (6 bases). Per germline, CDR1 SGHRS and CDR2 YFSETQ. The CDR3 sequence is 16 residues long. Trimming cost V 0 bases and J 2 bases, with 9 bases left between them. The CDR3 coding sequence is TGCGCCAGCAGCTTGGTACAGGGAGCTGGGGCCAACGTCCTGACTTTC. The encoded protein is CASSLVQGAGANVLTF.

This rearrangement joins TRBV7-3 to TRBJ2-5; TRBD1 or TRBD2 may be the D gene (5 bases each). The end of the DNA is better explained by TRBJ2-7, so the J call may be wrong. The CDR3 is made up of 16 amino acids. CDR1 and CDR2 from the germline V gene are SGHTA and FQGTGA. The CDR3 bases are TGTGCCAGCAGCTTCTACGGGGACCTTTCGAGGTACGAGCAGTACTTC. Translating it yields CASSFYGDLSRYEQYF.

The chain joins TRBV20-1 to TRBJ2-7; no clear D. The CDR3 is 10 residues long. From germline, CDR1 is DFQATT and CDR2 SNEGSKA (reference sequence). Trimming removed 6 bases from V and 3 bases from J, with 6 bases in between. This chain's CDR3 is CSAPHYEQYF. The CDR3 DNA follows: TGCAGTGCCCCCCACTACGAGCAGTACTTC.

Of note for this clone: This likely came from a read error, as a far larger clone is one base away. The chain employs TRBV15 and TRBJ1-1; tentative D call: TRBD1 (6 bases). The germline V and J ends were trimmed by 3 bases and 4 bases, with 9 bases remaining between them. This CDR3 region has 13 residues. CDR1 is LNHNV, CDR2 YYDKDF, per germline (reference sequence). Written as DNA, the CDR3 is TGTGCCACCAGCAGGGCAGGGGCCACTGAAGCTTTCTTT. Protein sequence: CATSRAGATEAFF. The variable domain in full, completed from reference TRBV15 and TRBJ1-1, reads DAMVIQNPRYQVTQFGKPVTLSCSQTLNHNVMYWYQQKSSQAPKLLFHYYDKDFNNEADTPDNFQSRRPNTSFCFLDIRSPGLGDTAMYLCATSRAGATEAFFGQGTRLTVV.

The rearrangement uses TRBV5-1 and TRBJ1-5; 7 bases line up with TRBD1. Germline loops: CDR1 SGHRS, CDR2 YFSETQ. The CDR3 length is 14 residues. The V and J ends lost 4 bases and 6 bases, in that order; junction bases with no gene match: 7. The CDR3 loop reads CASSPTGEGQPQHF. Here the CDR3 DNA reads TGCGCCAGCAGCCCCACAGGGGAAGGTCAGCCCCAGCATTTT.

The chain uses TRBV28 and TRBJ2-5; D is unclear. This CDR3 is built from 13 residues. Trimming shortened V by 4 bases and J by 4 bases, and 10 bases separated the two germline ends. Germline-derived CDR1 and CDR2 are MDHEN and SYDVKM. CDR3 residues: CASSSNPPETQYF. CDR3 sequence (DNA): TGTGCCAGCAGTTCCAACCCCCCAGAGACCCAGTACTTC. The full variable domain, completed using reference TRBV28 and TRBJ2-5, is DVKVTQSSRYLVKRTGEKVFLECVQDMDHENMFWYRQDPGLGLRLIYFSYDVKMKEKGDIPEGYSVSREKKERFSLILESASTNQTSMYLCASSSNPPETQYFGPGTRLLVL.

This clone was observed many times. The chain has TRBV6-5 and TRBJ2-3; possibly TRBD2 for D (6 bases). V dropped 5 bases and J dropped 0 bases, with 9 bases sitting between them. The CDR3 is 14 amino acids. CDR1 is MNHEY, CDR2 SVGAGI, per germline. CDR3 region: CASSLGGSTDTQYF. In DNA form, the CDR3 reads TGTGCCAGCAGTCTCGGGGGAAGCACAGATACGCAGTATTTT.

J is TRBJ1-4 and V is TRBV7-8; 9 nucleotides align to TRBD1. This CDR3 is built from 15 residues. The germline V gene encodes CDR1 SGHVS and CDR2 FQNEAQ. The junction had 7 bases not matched to a gene; V was cut back by 4 bases and J by 7 bases. The CDR3 loop reads CASSWAGTGSEKLFF. Here the CDR3 DNA reads TGTGCCAGCAGCTGGGCCGGGACAGGGTCTGAAAAACTGTTTTTT. Together with reference TRBV7-8 and TRBJ1-4, the CDR3 gives the full variable domain: GAGVSQSPRYKVAKRGQDVALRCDPISGHVSLFWYQQALGQGPEFLTYFQNEAQLDKSGLPSDRFFAERPEGSVSTLKIQRTQQEDSAVYLCASSWAGTGSEKLFFGSGTQLSVL.

This chain connects TRBV2 to TRBJ2-7; D gene uncertain. The CDR3 sequence is 13 residues long. Per germline, CDR1 SNHLY and CDR2 FYNNEI. V shed 6 bases and J shed 0 bases, with 9 bases lying between them. The CDR3 sequence: CASRWRNSYEQYF. CDR3 in DNA: TGTGCCAGCAGGTGGCGGAACTCCTACGAGCAGTACTTC.

Notes on this clone: This is likely an artifact of a read error, given a far larger clone one base away. The rearrangement uses TRBV28 and TRBJ2-7; no clear D. The CDR3 is 13 residues long. V gave up 3 bases and J gave up 6 bases, with 12 bases separating them. Germline CDR1 reads MDHEN; CDR2 reads SYDVKM. The CDR3, as DNA: TGTGCCAGCAGTTTGGGGATAGTCTGCGAGCAGTACTTC. It translates to CASSLGIVCEQYF.

V and J are TRBV29-1 and TRBJ2-1; 8 nucleotides line up with TRBD1. Trimming cost V 4 bases and J 0 bases; bases outside gene matches: 8. This CDR3 comprises 16 residues. Germline CDR1 is SQVTM and CDR2 is ANQGSEA. This chain's CDR3 is CSVVGAGGFSYNEQFF. In DNA form, the CDR3 reads TGCAGCGTTGTGGGGGCAGGGGGCTTCTCCTACAATGAGCAGTTCTTC.

The rearrangement uses TRBV5-4 and TRBJ1-1, with 9 bases lining up with TRBD1. Germline V lookup: CDR1 SGHNT, CDR2 YYREEE (reference sequence). The V gene end was trimmed by 4 bases and the J gene end by 5 bases; junction bases not matched to a gene: 9. The CDR3 totals 15 residues. The CDR3 DNA reads as TGTGCCAGCAGCCCTTTACAGGGGGCCGGGACTGAAGCTTTCTTT. Translated, it gives CASSPLQGAGTEAFF.

V is TRBV20-1 and J is TRBJ2-3; D assignment may be TRBD1 or TRBD2 (5 bases each). Germline lookup yields CDR1 DFQATT and CDR2 SNEGSKA (reference sequence). V gave up 6 bases and J gave up 4 bases, with 8 bases separating them. This CDR3 has 11 amino acids. The DNA of the CDR3 is TGCAGTGCAGTGGGGGCAGATACGCAGTATTTT. Amino acid sequence: CSAVGADTQYF.

In nucleotides, the CDR3 is TGCGCCAGCAGCCTCCAGGGTGGGGGCGATGAGCAGTTCTTC. Translated: CASSLQGGGDEQFF. The genes are TRBV5-1 and TRBJ2-1, with D possibly matching TRBD1 (6 bases). Germline lookup yields CDR1 SGHRS and CDR2 YFSETQ. CDR3 length: 14 residues. Trimming shortened V by 4 bases and J by 8 bases, and 16 bases separated the two germline ends.

V and J are TRBV5-4 and TRBJ2-7; 9 bases are a match to TRBD1. Germline V CDR1 and CDR2: SGHNT, YYREEE (reference sequence). The ends lost 4 bases at V and 2 bases at J; junction bases unmatched: 7. The CDR3 loop spans 15 amino acids. The CDR3 protein is CASSGGQGLPYEQYF. The CDR3 DNA follows: TGTGCCAGCAGCGGAGGACAGGGGCTTCCCTACGAGCAGTACTTC. The full variable domain, in which reference TRBV5-4 and TRBJ2-7 provide the parts outside the CDR3, is ETGVTQSPTHLIKTRGQQVTLRCSSQSGHNTVSWYQQALGQGPQFIFQYYREEENGRGNFPPRFSGLQFPNYSSELNVNALELDDSALYLCASSGGQGLPYEQYFGPGTRLTVT.